This T cell receptor (beta chain) was captured by sequencing in a study of blood T cells in healthy people across ages. This CDR3 has 11 residues. V was clipped by 3 bases and J by 12 bases, with 10 bases between them. Per the germline V gene, CDR1 is SGHDN and CDR2 is FVKESK. Drawn from each donor were ten milliliters of peripheral blood. They isolated at least 6 million PBMCs from each sample. Note on this clonotype: Its cognate antigen is unknown.

General study results and limits: Older individuals had lower TCR beta diversity per million T cells (the decline was roughly linear).

A second about 6 to 12 cycle PCR used barcoded and J-beta primers. Individual samples furnished no less than 3 million CDR3-containing paired-end reads apiece. TCRdb re-called the 5' RACE reads with MiXCR, one entry per CDR3 protein. The top ten clones hold about 4% of a sample with 1.5 million to 1.9 million distinct CDR3 sequences, roughly two fifths of them seen once. This clonotype originated in a woman between 18 and 29 years old in good health. V and J are TRBV14 and TRBJ2-3, with unresolved D. Sequenced: blood. Here the CDR3 DNA reads TGTGCCAGCAGCCACGGACCTTACCAGTATTTT. Translation: CASSHGPYQYF.